This TCR beta chain was recovered during a study of T cell clones after liver transplantation. The overall study: Samples came from ITN030ST, which attempted immunosuppression withdrawal within 2 years of liver transplantation. At least one year of complete immunosuppression withdrawal without enzymes over twice normal defined tolerance. General study points: Donor-reactive sequences fell more than third party-reactive ones, suggesting partial deletion.

The table came from immunoSEQ multiplex PCR; TCRdb's copy has only in-frame clones and leaves some out. Here the sample spans tens of thousands of clones, roughly four fifths being singletons. The CDR3 loop spans 12 amino acids. CDR1 is SEHNR and CDR2 is FQNEAQ in the germline V gene (reference sequence). Trimming stripped 5 bases from V and 1 base from J, with 3 bases between. Judged by abundance, this clone is medium-sized. The antigen is not known. This sequence joins TRBV7-9 and TRBJ1-3; D remains ambiguous. The TCR sequence derives from a human patient who received a liver transplant. Some of the T cells may derive from the graft donor. This material consisted of CD4+ T cells from blood, taken roughly 3.5 years after liver transplant. The CDR3 loop reads CASSVSGNTIYF. The CDR3 bases are TGTGCCAGCAGCGTGTCTGGAAACACCATATATTTT.